A single sample gave rise to the 10 T cell receptor beta chains below, sequenced in a study of CD8 T cells in ankylosing spondylitis. TCRdb reprocessed the 5' RACE reads with MiXCR, giving one entry per CDR3 protein. The sample shows tens of thousands of distinct CDR3 sequences, roughly 6.1% of them seen only once. The specimen sequenced was synovial fluid, either unsorted or a sorted T cell fraction (not recorded which). The receptors were gathered from a male donor with ankylosing spondylitis.

The table lists this clonotype with many counts. CDR3 sequence (DNA): TGTGCCAGCAGTCCGGGACTAGCGGTCGGGGAGCTGTTTTTT. Translating gives CASSPGLAVGELFF. The rearrangement uses TRBV7-9 and TRBJ2-2, with 11 bases aligning to TRBD2. This CDR3 is 14 amino acids long. Trimming at V came to 6 bases and at J to 7 bases, leaving 4 bases not matched to a gene. Germline V lookup: CDR1 SEHNR, CDR2 FQNEAQ (reference sequence).

This clonotype was seen a handful of times. This chain joins TRBV11-3 and TRBJ2-7, with TRBD2 as a possible D gene (7 bases). Per the germline V gene, CDR1 is SGHNT and CDR2 is YENEEA. The CDR3 contains 16 residues. V lost 7 bases to trimming and J lost 7 bases, with 26 bases between them. CDR3 in DNA: TGTGCCAGCACAACCTGGGGGGCTAGCGGCTTCGGGGAGCAGTACTTC. Translation gives CASTTWGASGFGEQYF.

The J gene is TRBJ1-1, the V gene TRBV5-1; 7 nucleotides agree with TRBD1. V shed 6 bases, J shed 4 bases, and the junction held 9 bases outside the gene matches. Germline CDR1 and CDR2: SGHRS and YFSETQ. The CDR3 totals 14 residues. In nucleotides, the CDR3 is TGCGCCAGCAATAGGGGGCAGAGGGGCACTGAAGCTTTCTTT. Amino acid sequence: CASNRGQRGTEAFF.

The chain has TRBV6-1 and TRBJ2-1, with D tentatively TRBD1 or TRBD2 (5 bases each). V was shortened by 7 bases and J by 1 base, with 11 bases between the two germline ends. CDR1 is MNHNS, CDR2 SASEGT, per germline. The CDR3 contains 14 residues. This CDR3 is CASIGRESYNEQFF. The CDR3 bases are TGTGCCAGCATCGGCAGGGAGTCCTACAATGAGCAGTTCTTC.

This clonotype was detected ten times or more. The V call is TRBV5-1, the J call TRBJ2-5; the D gene is possibly TRBD1 (5 bases). In germline, CDR1 is SGHRS, CDR2 YFSETQ. The V end lost 2 bases, the J end lost 1 base, and 12 bases lay between the germline ends. This CDR3 region has 15 residues. CDR3 coding DNA: TGCGCCAGCAGCTTACTGACAGAGATCCAAGAGACCCAGTACTTC. Translating it yields CASSLLTEIQETQYF.

This clonotype was seen ten or more times. This chain connects TRBV7-9 to TRBJ1-1; D remains ambiguous. V was clipped by 0 bases and J by 2 bases, with 10 bases between them. The CDR3 runs to 15 residues. The germline CDR1 and CDR2 sequences are SEHNR and FQNEAQ (reference sequence). The CDR3 reads CASSLADRGNTEAFF. In nucleotides, the CDR3 is TGTGCCAGCAGCTTAGCCGACCGGGGTAACACTGAAGCTTTCTTT.

This clonotype was detected ten times or more. The chain combines TRBV6-5 with TRBJ2-3; TRBD2 matches at 7 bases. The CDR3 runs to 16 residues. CDR1 and CDR2 from the germline V gene are MNHEY and SVGAGI. V lost 7 bases to trimming and J lost 0 bases; unmatched junction nucleotides: 10. DNA of the CDR3: TGTGCCAGCACCAGAGAGCTAGCGGTGAGCACAGATACGCAGTATTTT. Translation: CASTRELAVSTDTQYF.

This clonotype has just a few counts. V and J are TRBV6-2 or TRBV6-3 and TRBJ2-3; D is undetermined. The CDR3 length is 14 residues. V dropped 0 bases and J dropped 3 bases, with 7 bases sitting between them. Germline CDR1 MNHEY, CDR2 SVGEGT. As DNA, the CDR3 is TGTGCCAGCAGTTACTCGATCCCGACAGATACGCAGTATTTT. Amino acids: CASSYSIPTDTQYF.

The chain recombines TRBV12-3 or TRBV12-4 with TRBJ2-4, with D possibly TRBD1 on 5 matching bases. This CDR3 comprises 12 residues. The V end was cut by 5 bases, the J end by 6 bases, with 8 bases between. The CDR3 here is CASSNRRNIQYF. DNA of the CDR3: TGTGCCAGCAGTAACAGGAGAAACATTCAGTACTTC.

The chain carries TRBV4-1 and TRBJ2-4; 10 positions agree with TRBD1. The CDR3 is 14 residues long. Germline CDR1 MGHRA, CDR2 YSYEKL. V dropped 4 bases and J dropped 8; count of bases not matched to a gene: 5. Here the CDR3 reads CASSRGQGVDIQYF. The CDR3 bases are TGCGCCAGCAGCCGAGGACAGGGGGTTGACATTCAGTACTTC.